This TCR beta chain was observed in a study of cytomegalovirus exposure and HLA in healthy donors. Findings and limits, study-wide: A reported reduction in N-insertions relative to the approximately 670-donor mean was seen in an Asian-associated ancestry cluster in a later analysis. Later on, an analysis showed TCR association rates differing by HLA locus, with DRB1 the most and HLA-C the fewest.

The junction had 7 bases not matched to a gene; V was cut back by 3 bases and J by 7 bases. Germline V lookup: CDR1 SGHNT, CDR2 YYREEE (reference sequence). The CDR3 loop spans 14 amino acids. Primers included in the PCR were 60 Vbeta and 13 Jbeta primers. Method: immunoSEQ multiplex PCR; TCRdb's copy keeps in-frame clones and lacks some. Here the sample spans under 130,000 clones, around 75% being singletons. Note on this clone: Its target is not known.

The V and J genes are TRBV5-4 and TRBJ1-2, with TRBD1 identical over 9 bases. The specimen was PBMCs. This TCR was sampled from a man between 35 and 55 years old in good health and CMV-seronegative. In nucleotides, the CDR3 is TGTGCCAGCAGCTATACCGGGACAGGGAGTGGCTACACCTTC. Its protein is CASSYTGTGSGYTF.